The rows below give T cell receptor beta chains drawn from one sample of a study of human T cells and chemical hapten exposure. Each CDR3 protein is one row after TCRdb ran MiXCR on the RACE reads. The sample lists about 65,000 distinct CDR3 sequences, 5.5% to 7.5% seen once, with roughly 3% in the top ten. Sequencing was performed on whole blood. Every receptor here comes from a female donor in good health. Some clones in this sample may be carry-over from other donors' samples. Both conserved end residues are part of each CDR3. A D gene is named only where the DNA matches it firmly. Not every row has a clone size; where given, it reads once, few, many or a size class.

.	few	TRBV10-3	TRBJ2-7	TGTGCCATCAGTGAAGGCGCCTACGAGCAGTACTTC	CAISEGAYEQYF
.	many	TRBV28	TRBJ1-5	TGTGCCAGCAGTTTATTAGGTCAGCCCCAGCATTTT	CASSLLGQPQHF
.	many	TRBV12-3/TRBV12-4	TRBJ2-6	TGTGCCAGCAGCCCAAACGGAGGGGCCAACGTCCTGACTTTC	CASSPNGGANVLTF
TRBD2	few	TRBV6-2/TRBV6-3	TRBJ2-1	TGTGCCAGCAGTATATCTAGCGGGCCTAGCTCCTACAATGAGCAGTTCTTC	CASSISSGPSSYNEQFF
.	many	TRBV7-8	TRBJ1-1	TGTGCCAGCAGCTTGGATTCTGAAGCTTTCTTT	CASSLDSEAFF
.	many	TRBV11-2	TRBJ1-4	TGTGCCAGCAGCTTAAACGGAAATGAAAAACTGTTTTTT	CASSLNGNEKLFF
.	few	TRBV10-2	TRBJ2-1	TGCGCCAGCAGTGAGTCGGGTCCCGATGAGCAGTTCTTC	CASSESGPDEQFF
TRBD2	many	TRBV7-8	TRBJ2-7	TGTGCCAGCAGCTTAGCCGCTAGCGGATTCTCCTACGAGCAGTACTTC	CASSLAASGFSYEQYF
.	many	TRBV2	TRBJ2-5	TGTGCCAGCAGGACGACAGGACTCGGGGAGGAGACCCAGTACTTC	CASRTTGLGEETQYF
TRBD1	.	TRBV3-1	TRBJ2-7	TGTGCCAGCAGCCAGACTTTTGGACAGGGGGCGGTAGCGGAGGGCCGCTCCTACGAGCAGTACTTC	CASSQTFGQGAVAEGRSYEQYF
.	many	TRBV15	TRBJ2-5	TGTGCCACCTTAGGGCGCCAAGAGACCCAGTACTTC	CATLGRQETQYF
.	.	TRBV28	TRBJ2-7	TGTGCCAGCAGTTTATTGGGTAGGAACTCCTACGAGCAGTACTTC	CASSLLGRNSYEQYF
.	.	TRBV7-9	TRBJ2-1	TGTGCCAGCAGCTTAGGCGCTGGCAGGAGCCCTGAGCAGTTCTTC	CASSLGAGRSPEQFF
.	many	TRBV2	TRBJ2-1	TGTGCCAGCAGTCTATCCTTAGCGGAACTGAACAATGAGCAGTTCTTC	CASSLSLAELNNEQFF
.	many	TRBV5-1	TRBJ2-5	TGCGCCAGCCAGGGTGGGGGCCGGCAAGAGACCCAGTACTTC	CASQGGGRQETQYF
.	.	TRBV20-1	TRBJ2-7	TGCAGTGCTAGTGATTGGGTTAGCTCGGAAAACGAGCAGTACTTC	CSASDWVSSENEQYF
.	many	TRBV2	TRBJ2-1	TGTGCCAGCAGTGAGCGGTCTTGGCTCGATGAGCAGTTCTTC	CASSERSWLDEQFF
TRBD1	many	TRBV11-2	TRBJ2-5	TGTGCCAGCAGCAGGGGGACAGGTGAAATTCAAGAGACCCAGTACTTC	CASSRGTGEIQETQYF
.	many	TRBV15	TRBJ1-4	TGTGCCACCAGCAGAGCGGAGGTAGTGTTTGAAAAACTGTTTTTT	CATSRAEVVFEKLFF
TRBD2	.	TRBV7-2	TRBJ2-3	TGTGCCAGCAGCTTAGAAGCCAGCGAACTAGCGGGAGTCACAGATACGCAGTATTTT	CASSLEASELAGVTDTQYF
.	.	TRBV2	TRBJ1-5	TGTGCCAGCAGTGGGAACTCGGGGACTAACAATCAGCCCCAGCATTTT	CASSGNSGTNNQPQHF
.	.	TRBV12-3/TRBV12-4	TRBJ1-5	TGTGCCAGCAGTTTTTCCAGGGTAGGTCAGCCCCAGCATTTT	CASSFSRVGQPQHF
.	once	TRBV30	TRBJ2-1	TGTGCCTGGAGTTCGAGGACAGACGATGAGCAGTTCTTC	CAWSSRTDDEQFF
TRBD2	.	TRBV6-2/TRBV6-3	TRBJ2-1	TGTGCCAGCAGTTACGGGACTAGCGGGAGTGATGAGCAGTTCTTC	CASSYGTSGSDEQFF
.	.	TRBV19	TRBJ1-5	TGTGCCAGTAGTATAGATCTGAGAAGCAATCAGCCCCAGCATTTT	CASSIDLRSNQPQHF
.	many	TRBV21-1	TRBJ2-2	TGTGCCAGCAGCAAAAGTAGGGTCCGAGGCGCGAACACCGGGGAGCTGTTTTTT	CASSKSRVRGANTGELFF
.	many	TRBV3-1	TRBJ1-4	TGTGCCAGCAGCCCTCGTGTCGGGGGGGAAAAACTGTTTTTT	CASSPRVGGEKLFF
TRBD1	many	TRBV7-6	TRBJ2-3	TGTGCCAGCAGCTTTGGACAGGCCGGCACAGATACGCAGTATTTT	CASSFGQAGTDTQYF
.	.	TRBV6-5	TRBJ1-4	TGTGCCAGCAGTCGAGACAAGAATGAAAAACTGTTTTTT	CASSRDKNEKLFF